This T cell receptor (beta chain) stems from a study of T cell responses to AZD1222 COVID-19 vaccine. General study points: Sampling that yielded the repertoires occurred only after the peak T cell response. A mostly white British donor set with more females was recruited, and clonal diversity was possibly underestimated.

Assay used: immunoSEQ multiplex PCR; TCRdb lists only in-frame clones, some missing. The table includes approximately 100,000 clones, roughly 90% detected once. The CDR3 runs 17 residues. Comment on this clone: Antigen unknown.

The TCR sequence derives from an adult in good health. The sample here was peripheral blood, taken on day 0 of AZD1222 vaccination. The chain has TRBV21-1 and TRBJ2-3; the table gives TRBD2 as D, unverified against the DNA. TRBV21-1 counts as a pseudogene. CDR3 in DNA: TGTGCCACCCCGGGACTAGCGGGAGGCAGGGTCACAGATACGCAGTATTTT. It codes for CATPGLAGGRVTDTQYF.